The clone carrying this T cell receptor (beta chain) turned up a few times. Stated treatment: randomized to nivolumab then ipilimumab (arm A) or the reverse (arm B). This record belongs to a study of sequential checkpoint blockade in melanoma. V gave up 2 bases and J gave up 3 bases, with 15 bases separating them. The germline V gene has CDR1 SGDLS and CDR2 YYNGEE. This CDR3 is built from 15 residues. This table comes from immunoSEQ multiplex PCR, and its TCRdb copy is limited to in-frame clones, with some not included. The sample has thousands of clones, 25% to 30% seen once. The rearrangement links TRBV9 to TRBJ2-7; D is undetermined. The receptor comes from a human donor with melanoma. The sample consisted of tumor tissue (inferred from file names), taken from a patient given nivolumab and ipilimumab in sequence. The CDR3 DNA sequence: TGTGCCAGCAGCGTTACAGAGGTTACAATCTACGAGCAGTACTTC. Its protein product is CASSVTEVTIYEQYF.